The next 9 T cell receptor beta chains were all read from a single sample in a study of CD8 T cells in ankylosing spondylitis. The study, taken as a whole, reports: Typical of ankylosing spondylitis blood, it appeared, was a TCR beta motif of about eight highly homologous variants.

TCRdb ran MiXCR on the 5' RACE reads and lists one entry per CDR3 protein. The data show around 770,000 distinct CDR3 sequences, 15% to 20% seen once. For these TCRs, the target antigens are not known. The sample consisted of blood, either unsorted or a sorted T cell fraction (not recorded which). These receptors originate from a male donor with ankylosing spondylitis.

The CDR3 region is CASSVGRDDYEQYF. CDR3 coding DNA: TGTGCCAGCAGCGTAGGCAGGGACGACTACGAGCAGTACTTC. The chain carries TRBV9 and TRBJ2-7; D possibly uses TRBD1 or TRBD2 (5 bases each). Germline V gene sequence: CDR1 SGDLS, CDR2 YYNGEE. The CDR3 covers 14 residues. V lost 0 bases and J lost 3, with 10 bases in between.

The V gene is TRBV5-7, the J gene TRBJ1-1, with TRBD1 matching over 7 bases. TRBV5-7 is an open reading frame, and its role is uncertain. The ends lost 6 bases at V and 4 bases at J; junction bases unmatched: 9. The CDR3 loop spans 14 amino acids. In DNA, the CDR3 is TGTGCCAGCATTGTAACAGGGGCGGCCACTGAAGCTTTCTTT. It is translated as CASIVTGAATEAFF.

The rearrangement links TRBV6-1 to TRBJ2-7; D is possibly TRBD1 (6 bases). This CDR3 has 15 residues. The V and J ends lost 3 bases and 3 bases respectively, with 15 bases between them. Germline values: CDR1 MNHNS, CDR2 SASEGT. CDR3 nucleotides: TGTGCCAGCAGTGAGGGGCAGGGGACCTACTACGAGCAGTACTTC. Its protein is CASSEGQGTYYEQYF.

The chain employs TRBV7-9 and TRBJ2-1, with 9 bases identical to TRBD1. Looked up from germline, CDR1 is SEHNR and CDR2 is FQNEAQ (reference sequence). Trimming at V came to 9 bases and at J to 4 bases, leaving 7 bases not matched to a gene. CDR3 length: 14 amino acids. CDR3 nucleotide sequence: TGTGCCAGTCACCGGGACAGGGAATACAATGAGCAGTTCTTC. Its translation is CASHRDREYNEQFF.

For the CDR3, the DNA is TGCAGTGCTAGAGATCTTGCTGGGAGCAATCAGCCCCAGCATTTT. Protein product: CSARDLAGSNQPQHF. The J gene is TRBJ1-5, the V gene TRBV20-1; D is uncertain. Germline V CDR1 and CDR2: DFQATT, SNEGSKA (reference sequence). Trimming took off 0 bases at V and 1 base at J, with 10 bases between the two ends. The CDR3 is 15 amino acids.

There are a few counts of this clonotype. The CDR3 DNA is TGTGCCAGCAGCCAAACGCCCGGGGCTGAAGCTTTCTTT. It codes for CASSQTPGAEAFF. The genes are TRBV4-2 and TRBJ1-1; D gene ambiguous. V was clipped by 2 bases and J by 6 bases, with 10 bases between them. The CDR3 is made up of 13 amino acids. Germline V lookup: CDR1 LGHNA, CDR2 YNFKEQ.

The chain joins TRBV30 to TRBJ2-3; the D gene is possibly TRBD1 (7 bases). Germline CDR1 GTSNPN, CDR2 SVGIG (reference sequence). This CDR3 has 15 residues. Trimming took 4 bases from V and 2 from J, leaving 16 bases between them. The DNA of the CDR3 is TGTGCCTGGACCTCGGACAGGACTAACACAGATACGCAGTATTTT. It yields the protein CAWTSDRTNTDTQYF.

This clonotype was seen at least ten times. V is TRBV7-2 and J is TRBJ2-1; TRBD2 aligns across 12 bases. Trimming cost V 4 bases and J 10 bases; bases outside gene matches: 8. CDR1 is SGHTA and CDR2 is FQGNSA in the germline V gene. The CDR3 has 15 amino acids. In DNA form, the CDR3 reads TGTGCCAGCAGCTGGATGACTAGCGGGAGAGGGGAGCAGTTCTTC. Amino acids: CASSWMTSGRGEQFF.

The chain employs TRBV20-1 and TRBJ1-4; possibly TRBD1 for D (5 bases). The germline gives CDR1 DFQATT, CDR2 SNEGSKA (reference sequence). V was clipped by 6 bases and J by 4 bases, with 15 bases between them. This CDR3 spans 14 amino acids. DNA for the CDR3: TGCAGTGCCCACCCGAGGGGAGTTAATGAAAAACTGTTTTTT. This sequence encodes CSAHPRGVNEKLFF.